This T cell receptor (beta chain) came from a study of cytomegalovirus exposure and HLA in healthy donors (dated by TCRdb to between 2016 and 2019). About the investigation overall: An earlier analysis of around 600 of the donors reported 250 to 300 Gb of sequence data and approximately 110 million unique TCR beta sequences from some 180 million T cells. On average, around 240,000 unique TCR beta nucleotide sequences were sequenced per donor among several hundred genotyped donors of the cohort, with roughly 19% of those sequences being non-productive. A few DR-DQ haplotypes were handled as single units for association and clustering because linkage in the cohort was strong. Rather than using new phenotypic data, the later analysis identified candidate immune exposures from TCR beta sequences and from how often those sequences occurred across donors. Of the 350 to 450 genotyped donors, about 84% fell in the genetic ancestry cluster associated with self-reported Caucasian donors. A later genetic analysis took genome-wide SNP genotypes for about 55% of the roughly 670 donors and used that subset as a discovery cohort. Along with the approximately 700-subject first cohort, a separate validation cohort of some 130 different subjects was used. Approximately 310 gigabases of sequencing data and some 85 million unique TCR sequences were included in an early release covering roughly 600 HLA-typed donors. The study aimed to test whether cataloging public T cell receptors could reveal signatures of past pathogen exposure. Alongside the repertoire data, information on donor age, sex, ethnicity and CMV serostatus was compiled. Using immunosequencing, the study profiled T cell repertoires from 666 subjects and related those repertoires to cytomegalovirus serostatus. All discovery cohort repertoires had been generated on a single sequencing platform. HLA typing included class I and class II loci at four-digit resolution. In an earlier analysis of several hundred of the donors, high-throughput TCR beta sequencing was used to judge whether each TCR beta V gene segment behaved as functional or pseudogenic. High-throughput TCR immunosequencing, statistical association of individual TCRs with disease status, and machine learning were combined to predict cytomegalovirus infection status. To study patterns of TCR occurrence, a later analysis re-analyzed previously published TCR beta repertoires from 600 to 750 donors and added high-resolution HLA genotyping. Typing coverage varied by locus: 629-630 donors for A, B, C, DRB1 and DQB1; roughly 500 for DQA1; over 600 for DPA1; around 450 for DPB1. Summary of the overall study and its limitations: Because counts were too low, about 18 rarely observed V segments, including chromosome 9 orphons, were excluded from the earlier analysis of several hundred of the donors. Broadly in line with IMGT annotations, most TCR beta V segments showed up in productive rearrangements about 87% or about 30% of the time in an earlier analysis of 587 of the donors. Sequencing depth was assumed to be roughly uniform across donors in the presence/absence analyses, though that assumption may not hold. In vitro tests confirmed that a few of the cytomegalovirus-associated TCR beta chains recognize cytomegalovirus antigens. V-gene and J-gene trimming of TCR beta chains was associated with a missense DCLRE1C variant in a later genetic analysis, and the association was replicated in an independent cohort. The study listed 150 to 200 TCR beta chains as associated with cytomegalovirus. In a later analysis, TCR association rates were found to vary across HLA loci, with the most associated TCRs seen for DRB1 alleles and the fewest for HLA-C alleles. The classifier was reported to diagnose cytomegalovirus status with high specificity and sensitivity in both the original cohort and the validation cohort. The only immune exposure information available for the cohort was CMV serostatus. This cohort had only TCR beta chains sequenced, and the lack of alpha or paired-chain data limited which features could be detected. The 87-base-pair reads could not distinguish some IMGT-functional V segments, including TRBV6-2 and TRBV6-3, so those segments were excluded. Because some donors lacked HLA typing at each locus, the association tests relied only on the typed subset. A further reported finding was that TCR beta sequences accurately predicted the HLA-A and HLA-B alleles for most subjects in the first cohort. Linkage disequilibrium might explain the correlated functional status among segregating V segments, but an unknown experimental factor could not be ruled out. A group of highly shared sequence variants was considered likely to be a technical artifact of the sequencing pipeline. The authors suggested that the approach could potentially be generalized to other disease states and immunological phenotypes. Most CMV-associated TCR beta chains appeared to be HLA-restricted in a later analysis, and the HLA associations seemed to be driven largely by CMV exposure. Assigning TCR associations to individual alleles was difficult when HLA alleles, especially DR and DQ, strongly co-occurred. While some public TCRs were present in many individuals, most TCR sequences turned up only very rarely across donors. Compared with equally common non-associated chains, HLA-associated TCR beta chains in a later analysis were more clonally expanded and had lower generation probabilities. At a false discovery rate of 0.05, a later analysis linked 16,951 TCR beta sequences to specific HLA alleles. Several of the top co-occurrence clusters appeared to be linked to parvovirus B19, influenza, CMV and Epstein-Barr virus, according to a later analysis. Compared with the approximately 670-donor mean, donors in an Asian-associated ancestry cluster had fewer N-insertions in productive TCRs, according to a later genetic analysis.

The CDR3 numbers 15 residues from cysteine through phenylalanine. Only the CDR3 portion is preserved as DNA: 45 bases, with reading frame beginning at the first base. CDR1 and CDR2, per the germline V gene, are SGHRS and YFSETQ. V loses 4 bases at its end and J loses 0 bases; junction bases beyond the gene matches: 6. Libraries were made using the immunoSEQ multiplex PCR assay. The multiplex PCR relied on a mix of 60 forward primers for TCR Vbeta segments and 13 reverse primers for TCR Jbeta segments. The CDR3 region of rearranged TCR beta genes was amplified from genomic DNA with a multiplex PCR assay. The amplified TCR beta libraries were sequenced on the Illumina HiSeq System as 87-base-pair reads. Concerning the study's data processing: A later analysis counted about 80 million unique TCR beta chains across the 550 to 700 repertoires, and some 11 million of these chains were shared by at least two donors. Raw reads were error-corrected and collapsed into unique sequences by a nearest-neighbor algorithm in which closely related sequences were merged to remove PCR and sequencing errors. CDR3 sequences were aligned to IMGT reference sequences to assign V, D and J gene segments. For a sequence to be retained, a match of at least six nucleotides to both a V gene segment and a J gene segment was required. A rearrangement was called productive if the CDR3 had no stop codons and remained in frame with V and J, and every other rearrangement was called non-productive. Following IMGT convention, CDR3 was defined as the stretch from the second conserved V-encoded cysteine to the conserved J-encoded phenylalanine. In an earlier analysis of 550 to 650 of the donors, sequences lacking an unambiguous match to a single V gene segment were excluded. In an earlier analysis of roughly 500 of the donors, V segments were called functional above 56.7% productive rearrangements and were called segregating when the between-donor standard deviation exceeded 5%. A statistical classification framework was built for diagnosing cytomegalovirus status from the catalog of TCR beta chain sequences. In a later analysis, TCR nucleotide sequences were compared against IMGT/GENE-DB human TR gene sequences so that V and J genes could be assigned. Using the TCRdist pipeline, a later analysis assigned CDR3 sequences along with most-parsimonious VDJ recombination scenarios. In a later analysis, each TCR beta chain was defined by its CDR3 amino acid sequence together with its V-gene family, and reads lacking a unique V-gene family were excluded. In a later analysis, 500 to 700 highly shared, low-generation-probability nucleotide sequences were removed to address suspected cross-contamination and a sequencing artifact. For each public chain, a later analysis derived a clonal expansion index from normalized ranks of inferred template counts within each repertoire. In a later analysis, generation probabilities were computed with a VDJ recombination model fitted to out-of-frame rearrangements, and the resulting probabilities were checked against IGoR. In a later analysis, TCR-TCR, TCR-HLA and TCR-CMV co-occurrence was scored with hypergeometric tests, and a repertoire-size bias correction was applied to TCR pairs. False discovery rates were estimated in a later analysis by permuting HLA or CMV assignments 20 times. A later analysis grouped co-occurring TCRs with DBSCAN, adding TCRdist sequence similarity when clustering within HLA-allele-positive subsets. For co-occurrence clustering, repertoires with fewer than 30,000 or more than 120,000 public chains were excluded, along with five repertoires with anomalous nucleotide sharing. TCRdb mirrors the immuneACCESS table, restricted to in-frame sequences. Some clones are absent from its copies; in checked studies, under half trace to an unresolved V gene, and the reason for the others is unknown. That table is the source of V, J and clone size, and D and trimming were worked out from the DNA. This sample gives about 160,000 clones in total; almost 80% of them show up just once. Over 0.95% of the sample is in the top ten clones.

In total, roughly 670 healthy bone marrow donors made up the cohort. At the time of sampling, all cohort members were nominally healthy, though unrecorded immune exposures were likely present. The donor was CMV seropositive and belonged to the group of 250 to 300 seropositive cohort members. Each donor provided a peripheral blood sample, and peripheral blood mononuclear cells were used for TCR beta sequencing. Genomic DNA was extracted from the blood cell samples with the Qiagen DNeasy Blood Extraction Kit. This clone was seen a few times. Its cognate antigen has yet to be identified. Base quality data are lacking; no much larger clone is found one base away.

This chain is built from TRBV5-1 and TRBJ1-1; 7 central bases correspond to TRBD1. The source material was PBMCs. This TCR came from a woman between 45 and 60 years old in good health and CMV-seropositive. DNA sequence: TGCGCCAGCAGCAGTACGGGACAGATGAACACTGAAGCTTTCTTT. Its protein reads: CASSSTGQMNTEAFF.